These T cell receptor beta chains were read from a single sample in a study of OX40 agonist ivuxolimab in advanced cancers. Method: immunoSEQ multiplex PCR; TCRdb's copy keeps in-frame clones and lacks some. The sample records tens of thousands of clones, 85% to 90% being singletons. This material consisted of CD4+ or CD8+ T cells sorted from blood, taken in a trial of the OX40 agonist ivuxolimab. The receptor set was obtained from an adult with an advanced solid tumor such as melanoma, head and neck, liver or kidney cancer. Each CDR3 is given with its conserved first and last residue. D genes are given only for firm matches. A row's size may be missing; if present it is once, few, many or a size class.

length | size | D | J | V | DNA | CDR3
14 | . | TRBD2 | TRBJ2-1 | TRBV19 | TGTGCCAGTAGTAAAGCGGGAGTAGCTAATGAGCAGTTCTTC | CASSKAGVANEQFF
17 | . | TRBD2 | TRBJ2-2 | TRBV9 | TGTGCCAGCAGCGTAGATCTAGCGGGAGGACTAATTGGGGAGCTGTTTTTT | CASSVDLAGGLIGELFF
13 | . | . | TRBJ2-7 | TRBV5-1 | TGCGCCAGCAGCTTGGTATCTCTAGGGGAGCAGTACTTC | CASSLVSLGEQYF
16 | . | TRBD2 | TRBJ2-3 | TRBV7-2 | TGTGCCAGCACGTTATTAGCGGGAGTTTTGACAGATACGCAGTATTTT | CASTLLAGVLTDTQYF
13 | . | TRBD1 | TRBJ2-1 | TRBV29-1 | TGCAGCGTTGATCGGTCAGGGGGAGTTGAGCAGTTCTTC | CSVDRSGGVEQFF
17 | . | TRBD2 | TRBJ2-2 | TRBV15 | TGTGCCACCAGCAGGGAGGCGGGAGGGCCGATCACCGGGGAGCTGTTTTTT | CATSREAGGPITGELFF
13 | . | . | TRBJ2-1 | TRBV4-1 | TGCGCCAGCAGCCAAGGTTTGGGCTATGAGCAGTTCTTC | CASSQGLGYEQFF
12 | . | . | TRBJ2-5 | TRBV30 | TGTGCCTGGAGTGGTTACGGGGAGACCCAGTACTTC | CAWSGYGETQYF
13 | once | . | TRBJ2-3 | TRBV14 | TGTGCCAGCAGCCATGACCTCACAGATACGCAGTATTTT | CASSHDLTDTQYF
15 | . | TRBD1 | TRBJ1-4 | TRBV6-5 | TGTGCCAGCAGAGCTGACAGGGCAACTAATGAAAAACTGTTTTTT | CASRADRATNEKLFF
14 | . | . | TRBJ2-2 | TRBV6-4 | TGTGCCAGCAGCTCCGAGGCCGCCACCGGGGAGCTGTTTTTT | CASSSEAATGELFF
15 | . | TRBD2 | TRBJ2-5 | TRBV19 | TGTGCCAGTAGTACCGTAGCGGGAGGGCGGGAGACCCAGTACTTC | CASSTVAGGRETQYF
16 | . | . | TRBJ2-5 | TRBV9 | TGTGCCAGCAGCGTAGGAGGTGGGCGGGTCCAAGAGACCCAGTACTTC | CASSVGGGRVQETQYF
14 | . | . | TRBJ2-7 | TRBV21-1 | TGTGCCAGCAGCAACCGGGACTACTCCTACGAGCAGTACTTC | CASSNRDYSYEQYF
14 | . | TRBD1 | TRBJ1-4 | TRBV11-2 | TGTGCCAGCAGCGGACAGGCAACTAATGAAAAACTGTTTTTT | CASSGQATNEKLFF
16 | once | . | TRBJ2-7 | TRBV9 | TGTGCCAGCAGCGTAGGGCGCGCCTTCCCAGGGCACGAGCAGTACTTC | CASSVGRAFPGHEQYF
16 | . | . | TRBJ2-3 | TRBV18 | TGTGCCAGCTCACCATTCAGGGGATTTGATACAGATACGCAGTATTTT | CASSPFRGFDTDTQYF
15 | . | TRBD2 | TRBJ2-1 | TRBV5-1 | TGCGCCAGCAGCTTCCAGACTAGCGGGTACAATGAGCAGTTCTTC | CASSFQTSGYNEQFF
14 | . | . | TRBJ2-3 | TRBV9 | TGTGCCAGCAGCCTGTCTTGGGGGCAGGGTACGCAGTATTTT | CASSLSWGQGTQYF
14 | . | . | TRBJ2-5 | TRBV28 | TGTGCCAGCAGTTCCTCTGATTTGAGGGAGACCCAGTACTTC | CASSSSDLRETQYF